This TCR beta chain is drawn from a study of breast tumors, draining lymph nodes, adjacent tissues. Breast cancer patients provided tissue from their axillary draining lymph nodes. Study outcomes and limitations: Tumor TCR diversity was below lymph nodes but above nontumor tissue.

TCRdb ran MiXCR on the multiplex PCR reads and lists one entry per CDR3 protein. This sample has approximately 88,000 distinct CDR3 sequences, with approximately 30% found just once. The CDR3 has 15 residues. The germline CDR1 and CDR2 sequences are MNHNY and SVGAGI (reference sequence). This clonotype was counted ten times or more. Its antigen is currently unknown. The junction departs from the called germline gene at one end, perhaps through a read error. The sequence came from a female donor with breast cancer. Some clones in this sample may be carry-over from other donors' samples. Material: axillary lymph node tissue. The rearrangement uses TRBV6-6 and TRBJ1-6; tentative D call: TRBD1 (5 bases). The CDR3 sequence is CASSHSRQGNSPLHF. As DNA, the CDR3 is TGTGCCAGCAGTCACTCACGGCAGGGAAATTCACCCCTCCACTTT.